This TCR beta chain emerged from a study of T cells in Graves' hyperthyroidism and ophthalmopathy. TCR beta CDR3 regions were amplified from RNA transcripts. Initially, a first-round RT-PCR of the TCR CDR3 employed the HTBI primer set. TCRdb reanalysed the multiplex PCR reads using MiXCR and keeps one entry per CDR3 protein. Of approximately 410,000 distinct CDR3 sequences in the sample, roughly 13% were seen once. Germline loops: CDR1 MDHEN, CDR2 SYDVKM. The CDR3 extends over 15 amino acids. This clonotype was recorded a few times. The junction and the germline gene differ at one end; a read error may be behind it.

The chain joins TRBV28 to TRBJ2-1; 7 nucleotides match TRBD2. The TCR originated in a woman aged 18-30 years with Graves' hyperthyroidism. The sequencing sample was made of blood. The CDR3 region has the DNA TGTGCCAGCAGTCATTCTCGGGGGGTGTATAATGAGCAGCTCTTC. Translation gives CASSHSRGVYNEQLF.